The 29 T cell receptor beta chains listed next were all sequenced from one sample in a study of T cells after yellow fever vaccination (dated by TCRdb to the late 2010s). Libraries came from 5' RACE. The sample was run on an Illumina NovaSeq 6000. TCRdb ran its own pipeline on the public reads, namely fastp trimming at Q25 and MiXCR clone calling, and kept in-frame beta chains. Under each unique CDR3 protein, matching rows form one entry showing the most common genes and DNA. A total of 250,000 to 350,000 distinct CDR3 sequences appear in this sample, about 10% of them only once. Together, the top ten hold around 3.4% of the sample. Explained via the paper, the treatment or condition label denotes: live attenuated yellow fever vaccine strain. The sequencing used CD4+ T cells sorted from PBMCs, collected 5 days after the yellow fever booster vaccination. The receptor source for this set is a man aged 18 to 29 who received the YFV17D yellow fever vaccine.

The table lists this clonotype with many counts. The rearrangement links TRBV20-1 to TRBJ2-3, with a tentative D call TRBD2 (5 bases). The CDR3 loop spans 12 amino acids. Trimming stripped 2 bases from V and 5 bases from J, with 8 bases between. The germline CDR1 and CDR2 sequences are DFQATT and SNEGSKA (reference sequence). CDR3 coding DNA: TGCAGTGCTAGACCCGGGGTAGATACGCAGTATTTT. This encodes CSARPGVDTQYF.

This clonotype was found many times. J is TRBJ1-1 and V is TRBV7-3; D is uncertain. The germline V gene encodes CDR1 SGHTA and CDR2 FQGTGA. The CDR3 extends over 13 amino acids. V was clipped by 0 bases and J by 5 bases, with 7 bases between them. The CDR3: CASSLTLGTEAFF. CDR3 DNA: TGTGCCAGCAGCTTAACTCTAGGAACTGAAGCTTTCTTT.

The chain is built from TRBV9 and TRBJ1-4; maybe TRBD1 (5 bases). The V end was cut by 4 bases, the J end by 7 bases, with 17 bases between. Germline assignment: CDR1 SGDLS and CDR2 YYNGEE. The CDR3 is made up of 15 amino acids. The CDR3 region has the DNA TGTGCCAGCAGCATCTCCGGGAAAAGGGGTGAAAAACTGTTTTTT. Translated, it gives CASSISGKRGEKLFF.

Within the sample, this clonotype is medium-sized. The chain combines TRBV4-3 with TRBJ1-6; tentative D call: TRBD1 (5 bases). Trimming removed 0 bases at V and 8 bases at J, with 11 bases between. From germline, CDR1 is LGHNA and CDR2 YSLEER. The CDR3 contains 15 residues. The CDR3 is CASSQDQGRDSPLHF. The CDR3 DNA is TGCGCCAGCAGCCAAGATCAGGGTAGGGATTCACCCCTCCACTTT.

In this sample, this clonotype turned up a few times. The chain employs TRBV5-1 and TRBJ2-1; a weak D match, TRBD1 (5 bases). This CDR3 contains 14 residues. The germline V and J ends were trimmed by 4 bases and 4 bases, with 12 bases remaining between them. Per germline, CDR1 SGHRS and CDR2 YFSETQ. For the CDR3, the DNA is TGCGCCAGCAGCCCCTCGACAGCTTACAATGAGCAGTTCTTC. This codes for CASSPSTAYNEQFF.

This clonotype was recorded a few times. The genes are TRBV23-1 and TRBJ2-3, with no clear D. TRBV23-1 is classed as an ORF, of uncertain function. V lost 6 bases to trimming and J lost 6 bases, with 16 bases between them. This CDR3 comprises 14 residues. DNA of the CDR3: TGCGCCAGCAGCCCCACCGGTTTTAGGGATACGCAGTATTTT. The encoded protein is CASSPTGFRDTQYF.

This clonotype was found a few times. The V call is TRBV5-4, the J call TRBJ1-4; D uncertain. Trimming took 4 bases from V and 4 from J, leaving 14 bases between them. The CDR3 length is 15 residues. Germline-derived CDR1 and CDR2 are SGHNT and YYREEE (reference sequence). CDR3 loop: CASSPGGSLNEKLFF. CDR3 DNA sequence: TGTGCCAGCAGCCCCGGTGGGAGCCTTAATGAAAAACTGTTTTTT.

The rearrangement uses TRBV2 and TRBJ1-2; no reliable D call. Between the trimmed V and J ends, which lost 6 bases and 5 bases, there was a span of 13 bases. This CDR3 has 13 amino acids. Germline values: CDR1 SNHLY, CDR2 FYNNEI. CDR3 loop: CASSPDVIYGYTF. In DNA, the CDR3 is TGTGCCAGCAGCCCAGACGTCATATATGGCTACACCTTC.

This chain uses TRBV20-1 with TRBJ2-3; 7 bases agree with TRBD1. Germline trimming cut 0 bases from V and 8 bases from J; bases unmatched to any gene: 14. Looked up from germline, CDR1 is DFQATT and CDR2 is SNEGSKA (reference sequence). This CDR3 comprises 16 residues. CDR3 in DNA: TGCAGTGCTAGAGATCCGGGACAGATCTCCCCCGGTACGCAGTATTTT. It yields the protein CSARDPGQISPGTQYF.

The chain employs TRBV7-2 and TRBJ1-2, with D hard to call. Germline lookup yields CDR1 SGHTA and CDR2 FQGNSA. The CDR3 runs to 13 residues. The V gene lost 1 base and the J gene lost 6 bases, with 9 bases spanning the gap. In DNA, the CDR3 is TGTGCCAGCAGCTTAGTTAACGGGGATGGCTACACCTTC. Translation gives CASSLVNGDGYTF.

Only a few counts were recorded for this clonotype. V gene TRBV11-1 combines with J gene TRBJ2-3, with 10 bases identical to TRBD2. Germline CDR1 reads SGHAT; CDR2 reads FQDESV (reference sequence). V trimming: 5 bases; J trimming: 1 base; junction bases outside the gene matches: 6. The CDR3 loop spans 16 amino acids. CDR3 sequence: CASSTLAGARTDTQYF. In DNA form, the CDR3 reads TGTGCCAGCAGCACGCTAGCGGGGGCCCGCACAGATACGCAGTATTTT.

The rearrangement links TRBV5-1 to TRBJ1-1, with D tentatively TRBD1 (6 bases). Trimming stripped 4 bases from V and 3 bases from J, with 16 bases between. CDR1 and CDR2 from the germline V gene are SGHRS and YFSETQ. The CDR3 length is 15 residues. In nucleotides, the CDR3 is TGCGCCAGCAGCCCCAGGGGATCATTAGACACTGAAGCTTTCTTT. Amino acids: CASSPRGSLDTEAFF. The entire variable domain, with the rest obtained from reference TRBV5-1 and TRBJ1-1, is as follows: KAGVTQTPRYLIKTRGQQVTLSCSPISGHRSVSWYQQTPGQGLQFLFEYFSETQRNKGNFPGRFSGRQFSNSRSEMNVSTLELGDSALYLCASSPRGSLDTEAFFGQGTRLTVV.

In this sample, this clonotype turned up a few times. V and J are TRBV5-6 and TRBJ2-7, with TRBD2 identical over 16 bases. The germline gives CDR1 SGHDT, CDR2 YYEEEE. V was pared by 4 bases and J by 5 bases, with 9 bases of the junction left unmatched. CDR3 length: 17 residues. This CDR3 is CASSGGTSGGAGHEQYV. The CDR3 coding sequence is TGTGCCAGCAGCGGCGGGACTAGCGGGGGGGCAGGTCACGAGCAGTACGTC.

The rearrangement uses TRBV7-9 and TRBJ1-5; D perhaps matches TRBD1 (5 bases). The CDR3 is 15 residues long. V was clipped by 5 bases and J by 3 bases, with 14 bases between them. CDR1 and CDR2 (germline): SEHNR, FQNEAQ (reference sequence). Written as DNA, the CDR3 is TGTGCCAGCAGCCCGGATGGGGGAGTCAATCAGCCCCAGCATTTT. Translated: CASSPDGGVNQPQHF.

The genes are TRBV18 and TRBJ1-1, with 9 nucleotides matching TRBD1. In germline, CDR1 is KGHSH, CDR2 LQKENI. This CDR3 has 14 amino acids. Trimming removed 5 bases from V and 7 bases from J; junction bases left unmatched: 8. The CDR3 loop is CASSILTGGGEAFF. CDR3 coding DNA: TGTGCCAGCTCAATCCTAACAGGGGGCGGTGAAGCTTTCTTT.

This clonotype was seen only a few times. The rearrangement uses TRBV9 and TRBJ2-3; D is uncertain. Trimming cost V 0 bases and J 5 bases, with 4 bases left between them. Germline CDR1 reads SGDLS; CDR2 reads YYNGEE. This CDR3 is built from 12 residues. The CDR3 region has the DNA TGTGCCAGCAGCGTAGCGGTAGATACGCAGTATTTT. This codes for CASSVAVDTQYF.

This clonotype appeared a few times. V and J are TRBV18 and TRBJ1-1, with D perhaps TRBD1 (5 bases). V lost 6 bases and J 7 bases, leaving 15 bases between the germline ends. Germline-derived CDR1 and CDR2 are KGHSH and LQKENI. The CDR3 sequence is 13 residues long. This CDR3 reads CASSPAGEGEAFF. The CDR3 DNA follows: TGTGCCAGCTCGCCTGCGGGGGAAGGTGAAGCTTTCTTT.

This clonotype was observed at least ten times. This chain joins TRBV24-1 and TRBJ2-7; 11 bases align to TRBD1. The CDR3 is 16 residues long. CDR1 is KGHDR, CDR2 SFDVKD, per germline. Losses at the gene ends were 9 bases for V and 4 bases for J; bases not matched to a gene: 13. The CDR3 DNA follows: TGTGCCACCTTGTCCCGGGACAGGGGGAATATGTACGAGCAGTACGTC. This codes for CATLSRDRGNMYEQYV.

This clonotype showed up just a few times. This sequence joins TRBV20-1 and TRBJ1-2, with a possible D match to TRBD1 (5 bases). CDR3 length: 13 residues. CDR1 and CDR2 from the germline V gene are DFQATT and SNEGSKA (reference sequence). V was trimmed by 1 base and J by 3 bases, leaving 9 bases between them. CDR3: CSARVRGYYGYTF. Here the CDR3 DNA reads TGCAGTGCTAGAGTAAGGGGCTACTATGGCTACACCTTC.

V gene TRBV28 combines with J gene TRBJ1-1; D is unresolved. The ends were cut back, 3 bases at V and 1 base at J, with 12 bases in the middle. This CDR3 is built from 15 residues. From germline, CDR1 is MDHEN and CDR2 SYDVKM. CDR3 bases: TGTGCCAGCAGTTTCTTCTTTGAGGCGAACACTGAAGCTTTCTTT. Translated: CASSFFFEANTEAFF.

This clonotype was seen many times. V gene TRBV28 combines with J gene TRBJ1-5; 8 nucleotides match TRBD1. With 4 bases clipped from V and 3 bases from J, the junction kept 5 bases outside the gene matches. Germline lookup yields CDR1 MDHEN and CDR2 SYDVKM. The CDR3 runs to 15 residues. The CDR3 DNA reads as TGTGCCAGCAGTTCAGGGGGCTTTTACAATCAGCCCCAGCATTTT. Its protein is CASSSGGFYNQPQHF.

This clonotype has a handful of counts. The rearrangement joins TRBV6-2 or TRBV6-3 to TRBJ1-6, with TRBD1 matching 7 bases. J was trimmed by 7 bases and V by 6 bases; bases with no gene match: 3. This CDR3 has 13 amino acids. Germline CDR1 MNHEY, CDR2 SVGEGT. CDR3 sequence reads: CASRGQLNSPLHF. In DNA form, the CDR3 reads TGTGCCAGCAGGGGACAGCTGAATTCACCCCTCCACTTT.

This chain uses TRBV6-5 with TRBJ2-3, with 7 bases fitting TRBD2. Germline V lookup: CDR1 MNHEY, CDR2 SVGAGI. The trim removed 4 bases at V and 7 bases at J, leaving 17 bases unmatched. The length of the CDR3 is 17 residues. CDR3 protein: CASSFSGPWEGSHTQYF. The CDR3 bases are TGTGCCAGCAGTTTTTCGGGCCCATGGGAGGGTAGTCATACGCAGTATTTT.

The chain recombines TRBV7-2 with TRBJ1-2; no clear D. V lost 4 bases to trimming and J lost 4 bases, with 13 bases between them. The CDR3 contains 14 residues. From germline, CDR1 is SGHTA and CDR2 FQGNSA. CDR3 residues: CASSSSGPFYGYTF. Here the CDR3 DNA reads TGTGCCAGCAGCTCTTCAGGACCGTTCTATGGCTACACCTTC.

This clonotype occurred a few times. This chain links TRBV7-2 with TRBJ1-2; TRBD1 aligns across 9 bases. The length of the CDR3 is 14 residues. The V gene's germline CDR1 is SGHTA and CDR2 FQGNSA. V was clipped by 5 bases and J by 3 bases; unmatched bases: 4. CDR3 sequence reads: CASSLTGGHYGYTF. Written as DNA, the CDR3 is TGTGCCAGCAGCCTTACAGGGGGCCACTATGGCTACACCTTC.

In nucleotides, the CDR3 is TGTGCCAGCAGCTTACGCTGGGGGGAGACTGAAGCTTTCTTT. It is translated as CASSLRWGETEAFF. The rearrangement joins TRBV11-2 to TRBJ1-1; a weak D match, TRBD1 (5 bases). CDR1 SGHAT and CDR2 FQNNGV come from the germline V gene. V lost 2 bases and J lost 5, with 12 bases in between. The CDR3 sequence is 14 residues long.

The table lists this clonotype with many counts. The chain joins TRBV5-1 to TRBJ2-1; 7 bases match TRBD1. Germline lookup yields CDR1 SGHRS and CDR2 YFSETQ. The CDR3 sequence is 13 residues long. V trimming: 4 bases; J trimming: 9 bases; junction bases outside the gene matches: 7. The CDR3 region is CASSTRQGTEQFF. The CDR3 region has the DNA TGCGCCAGCAGCACTAGACAGGGAACTGAGCAGTTCTTC. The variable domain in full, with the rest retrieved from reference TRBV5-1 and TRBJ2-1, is KAGVTQTPRYLIKTRGQQVTLSCSPISGHRSVSWYQQTPGQGLQFLFEYFSETQRNKGNFPGRFSGRQFSNSRSEMNVSTLELGDSALYLCASSTRQGTEQFFGPGTRLTVL.

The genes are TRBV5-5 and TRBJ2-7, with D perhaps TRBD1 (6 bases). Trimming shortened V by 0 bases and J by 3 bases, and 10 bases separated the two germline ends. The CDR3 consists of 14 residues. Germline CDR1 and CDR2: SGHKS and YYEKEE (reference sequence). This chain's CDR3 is CASSLVSGVYEQYF. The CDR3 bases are TGTGCCAGCAGCTTGGTGTCAGGGGTCTACGAGCAGTACTTC.

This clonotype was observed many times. CDR3 sequence (DNA): TGCGCCAGCAGCCAAGATCTTGGGGGGCCCTATGGCTACACCTTC. It yields the protein CASSQDLGGPYGYTF. This chain connects TRBV4-3 to TRBJ1-2; the D gene is possibly TRBD1 (6 bases). Germline CDR1 reads LGHNA; CDR2 reads YSLEER. Trimming cost V 0 bases and J 4 bases, with 12 bases left between them. This CDR3 has 15 residues.